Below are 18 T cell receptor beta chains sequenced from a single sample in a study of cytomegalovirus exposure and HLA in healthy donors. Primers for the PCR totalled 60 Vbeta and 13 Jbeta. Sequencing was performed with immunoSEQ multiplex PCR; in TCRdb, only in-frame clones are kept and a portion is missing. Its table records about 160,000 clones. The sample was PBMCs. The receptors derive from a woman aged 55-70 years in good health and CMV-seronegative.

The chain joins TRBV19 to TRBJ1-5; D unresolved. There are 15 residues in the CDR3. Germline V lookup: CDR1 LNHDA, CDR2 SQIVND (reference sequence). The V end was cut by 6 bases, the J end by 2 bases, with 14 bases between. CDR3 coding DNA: TGTGCCAGTAGCTCTCCCGGTGGTGGCAATCAGCCCCAGCATTTT. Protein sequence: CASSSPGGGNQPQHF.

CDR3 nucleotide sequence: TGTGCCAGCAGTTACGCCCTCTACGACACTGAAGCTTTCTTT. It translates to CASSYALYDTEAFF. This sequence joins TRBV6-6 and TRBJ1-1; D not resolved. The CDR3 has 14 amino acids. Germline V gene lookup returns CDR1 MNHNY and CDR2 SVGAGI (reference sequence). V was cut by 2 bases and J by 3 bases, with 10 bases left in between.

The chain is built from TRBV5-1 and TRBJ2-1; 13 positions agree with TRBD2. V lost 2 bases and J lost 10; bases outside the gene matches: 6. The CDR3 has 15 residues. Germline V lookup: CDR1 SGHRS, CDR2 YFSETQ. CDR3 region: CASSLLAGGSGEQFF. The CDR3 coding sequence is TGCGCCAGCAGCTTACTAGCGGGGGGGAGTGGAGAGCAGTTCTTC.

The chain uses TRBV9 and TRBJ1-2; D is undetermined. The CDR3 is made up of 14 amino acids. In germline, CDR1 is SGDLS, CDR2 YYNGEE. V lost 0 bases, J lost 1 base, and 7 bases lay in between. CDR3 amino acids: CASSVGAFNYGYTF. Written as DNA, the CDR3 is TGTGCCAGCAGCGTAGGGGCCTTTAACTATGGCTACACCTTC.

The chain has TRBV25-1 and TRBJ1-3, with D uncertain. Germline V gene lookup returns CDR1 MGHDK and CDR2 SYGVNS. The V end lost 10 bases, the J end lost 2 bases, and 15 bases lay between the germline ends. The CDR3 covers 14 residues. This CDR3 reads CATVDGSPGNTIYF. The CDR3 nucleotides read TGTGCCACCGTAGACGGGAGCCCTGGAAACACCATATATTTT.

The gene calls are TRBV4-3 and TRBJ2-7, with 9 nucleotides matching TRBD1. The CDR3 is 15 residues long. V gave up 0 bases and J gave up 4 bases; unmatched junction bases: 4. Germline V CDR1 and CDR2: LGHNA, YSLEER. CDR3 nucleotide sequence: TGCGCCAGCAGCCAAGATCGGGGGACAGGGTACGAGCAGTACTTC. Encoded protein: CASSQDRGTGYEQYF.

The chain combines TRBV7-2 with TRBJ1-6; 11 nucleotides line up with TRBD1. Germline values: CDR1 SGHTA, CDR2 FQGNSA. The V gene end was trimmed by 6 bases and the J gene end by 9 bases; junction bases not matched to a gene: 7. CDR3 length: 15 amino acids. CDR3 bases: TGTGCCAGCAGTACCCGGGACAGGGGGTCTTCACCCCTCCACTTT. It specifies CASSTRDRGSSPLHF.

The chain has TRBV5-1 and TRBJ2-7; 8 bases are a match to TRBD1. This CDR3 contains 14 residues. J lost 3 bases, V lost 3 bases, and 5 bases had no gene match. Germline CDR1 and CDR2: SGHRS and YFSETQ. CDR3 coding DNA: TGCGCCAGCAGCTCCGGACAGGGTTTCTACGAGCAGTACTTC. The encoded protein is CASSSGQGFYEQYF.

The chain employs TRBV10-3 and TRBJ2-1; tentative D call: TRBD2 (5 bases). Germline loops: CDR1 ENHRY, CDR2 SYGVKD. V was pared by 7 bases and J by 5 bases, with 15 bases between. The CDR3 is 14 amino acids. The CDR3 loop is CAIMVGVEDNEQFF. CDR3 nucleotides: TGTGCCATCATGGTGGGAGTTGAGGACAATGAGCAGTTCTTC.

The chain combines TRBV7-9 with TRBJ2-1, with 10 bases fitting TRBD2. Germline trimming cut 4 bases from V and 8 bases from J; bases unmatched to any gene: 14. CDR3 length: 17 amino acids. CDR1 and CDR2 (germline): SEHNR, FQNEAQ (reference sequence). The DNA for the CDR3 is TGTGCCAGCAGCTCCTTAGCGGGGGGACCCCTGTGGGATGAGCAGTTCTTC. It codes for CASSSLAGGPLWDEQFF.

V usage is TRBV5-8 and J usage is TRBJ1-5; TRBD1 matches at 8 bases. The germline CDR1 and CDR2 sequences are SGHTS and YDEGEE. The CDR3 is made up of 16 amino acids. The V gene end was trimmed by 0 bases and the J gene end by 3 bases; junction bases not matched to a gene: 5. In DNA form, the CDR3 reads TGTGCCAGCAGCTTGGCCCAGGGGGCGGTCAATCAGCCCCAGCATTTT. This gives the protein CASSLAQGAVNQPQHF.

CDR3 DNA: TGTGCCAGCAGTTACCCACAGGGGTGGGACTATGGCTACACCTTC. It codes for CASSYPQGWDYGYTF. The chain has TRBV6-6 and TRBJ1-2; 7 nucleotides match TRBD1. J was trimmed by 3 bases and V by 2 bases; bases with no gene match: 6. The germline V gene encodes CDR1 MNHNY and CDR2 SVGAGI (reference sequence). The CDR3 is made up of 15 amino acids.

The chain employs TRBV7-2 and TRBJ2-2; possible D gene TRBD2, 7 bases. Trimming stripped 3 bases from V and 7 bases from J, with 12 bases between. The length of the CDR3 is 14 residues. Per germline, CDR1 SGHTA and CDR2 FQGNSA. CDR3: CASSFGGPFGELFF. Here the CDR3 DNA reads TGTGCCAGCAGCTTCGGGGGGCCTTTCGGGGAGCTGTTTTTT.

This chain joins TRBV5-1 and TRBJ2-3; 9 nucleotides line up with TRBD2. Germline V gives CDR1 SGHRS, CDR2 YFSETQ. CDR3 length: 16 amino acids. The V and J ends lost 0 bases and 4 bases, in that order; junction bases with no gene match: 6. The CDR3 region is CASSLAGGRAADTQYF. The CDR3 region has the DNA TGCGCCAGCAGCTTGGCTGGCGGGAGGGCCGCAGATACGCAGTATTTT. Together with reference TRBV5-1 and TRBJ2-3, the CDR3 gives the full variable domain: KAGVTQTPRYLIKTRGQQVTLSCSPISGHRSVSWYQQTPGQGLQFLFEYFSETQRNKGNFPGRFSGRQFSNSRSEMNVSTLELGDSALYLCASSLAGGRAADTQYFGPGTRLTVL.

The CDR3 loop is CASSSTGYEQYF. In DNA, the CDR3 is TGTGCCAGCAGCTCTACGGGTTACGAGCAGTACTTC. The V gene is TRBV7-3, the J gene TRBJ2-7; unclear D gene. V lost 4 bases and J lost 4, with 8 bases in between. Germline lookup yields CDR1 SGHTA and CDR2 FQGTGA. The CDR3 is 12 amino acids.

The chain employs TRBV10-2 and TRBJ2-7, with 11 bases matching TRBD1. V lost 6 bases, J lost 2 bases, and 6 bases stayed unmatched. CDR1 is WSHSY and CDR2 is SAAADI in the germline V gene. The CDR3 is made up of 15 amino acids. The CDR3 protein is CASRTGTGGTYEQYF. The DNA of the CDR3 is TGCGCCAGCAGGACTGGGACAGGGGGAACCTACGAGCAGTACTTC.

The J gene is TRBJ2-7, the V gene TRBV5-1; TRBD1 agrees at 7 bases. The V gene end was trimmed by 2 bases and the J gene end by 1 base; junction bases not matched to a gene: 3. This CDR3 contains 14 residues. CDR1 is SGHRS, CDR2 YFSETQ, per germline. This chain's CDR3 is CASSFGQASYEQYF. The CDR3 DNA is TGCGCCAGCAGCTTCGGACAGGCTTCCTACGAGCAGTACTTC.

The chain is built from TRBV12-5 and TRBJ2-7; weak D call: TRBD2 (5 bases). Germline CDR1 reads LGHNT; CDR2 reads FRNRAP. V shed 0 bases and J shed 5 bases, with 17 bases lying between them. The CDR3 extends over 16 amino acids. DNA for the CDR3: TGTGCTAGTGGTTTGGTAACAAGTCGGGGAAGGAACGAGCAGTACTTC. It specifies CASGLVTSRGRNEQYF.